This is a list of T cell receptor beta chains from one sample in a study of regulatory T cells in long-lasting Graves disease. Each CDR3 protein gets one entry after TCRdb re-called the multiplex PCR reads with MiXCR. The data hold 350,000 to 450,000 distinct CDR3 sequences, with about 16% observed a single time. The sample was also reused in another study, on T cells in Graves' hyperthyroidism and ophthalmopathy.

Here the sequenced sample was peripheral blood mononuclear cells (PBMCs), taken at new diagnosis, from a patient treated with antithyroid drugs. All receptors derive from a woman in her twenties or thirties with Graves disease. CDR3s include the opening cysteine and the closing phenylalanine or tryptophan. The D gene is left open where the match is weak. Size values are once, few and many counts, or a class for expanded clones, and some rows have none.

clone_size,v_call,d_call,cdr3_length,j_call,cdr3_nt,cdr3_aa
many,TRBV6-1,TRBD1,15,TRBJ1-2,TGTGCCAGCAGTACACACAGGGGAATTGGTGAGGGCTACACCTTC,CASSTHRGIGEGYTF
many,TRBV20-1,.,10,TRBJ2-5,TGCAGTGCGGTACTGGAGACCCAGTACTTC,CSAVLETQYF
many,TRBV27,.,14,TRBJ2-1,TGTGCCAGCAGTTTATCTAGCGATGCCAATGAGCAGTTCTTC,CASSLSSDANEQFF
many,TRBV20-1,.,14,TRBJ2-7,TGCAGTGCTCTTGTCGGAGCGGGTGGCTACGAGCAGTACTTC,CSALVGAGGYEQYF
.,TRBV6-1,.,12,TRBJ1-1,TGTGCCAACCTAACAGCCTGGGGAGAAGCTTTCTTT,CANLTAWGEAFF
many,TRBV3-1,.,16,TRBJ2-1,TGTGCCAGCAGCCCTAGGGGTTCTAGCTCCTACAATGAGCAGTTCTTC,CASSPRGSSSYNEQFF
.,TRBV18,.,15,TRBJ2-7,TGTGCCAGCTCCCCCTCTGGTGGCGGGATCCACGAGCAGTACTTC,CASSPSGGGIHEQYF
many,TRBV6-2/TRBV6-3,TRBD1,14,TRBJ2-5,TGTGCCAGCAGTGACGGGACAGGGAGCGAGACCCAGTACTTC,CASSDGTGSETQYF
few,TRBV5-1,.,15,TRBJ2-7,TGCGCCAGCAGCTTGGTGGGCGGGATCTTCGACGAGCAGTACTTC,CASSLVGGIFDEQYF
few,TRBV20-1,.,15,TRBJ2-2,TGCAGTGCTAGGGCCTTGCGGAGGAACACCGGGGAGCTGTTTTTT,CSARALRRNTGELFF
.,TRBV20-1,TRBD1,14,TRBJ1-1,TGCAGTGCTAGGGGGACAGTGAAGGCTACTGAAGCTTTCTTT,CSARGTVKATEAFF
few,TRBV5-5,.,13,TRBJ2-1,TGTGCCAGCAGCCCTTTCGTGTACAATGAGCAGTTCTTC,CASSPFVYNEQFF
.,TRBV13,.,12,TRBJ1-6,TGTGCCAGCAGTCTGAAGGGCTCACCCCTCCACTTT,CASSLKGSPLHF
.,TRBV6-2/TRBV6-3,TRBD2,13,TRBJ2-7,TGTGCCAGCAGGGCGGGGGGGGGCTACGAGCAGTACTTC,CASRAGGGYEQYF
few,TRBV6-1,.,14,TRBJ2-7,TGTGCCAGCAGTACAGGGATTCTGGCCTACGAGCAGTACTTC,CASSTGILAYEQYF
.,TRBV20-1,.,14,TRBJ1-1,TGCAGTGCTAGAATCGGAGGGGGGGGCACTGAAGCTTTCTTT,CSARIGGGGTEAFF
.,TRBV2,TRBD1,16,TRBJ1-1,TGTGCCAGCAGTCTTGACAGGGGGCTTGGGCACACTGAAGCTTTCTTT,CASSLDRGLGHTEAFF
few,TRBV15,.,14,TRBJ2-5,TGTGCCACCAGCAGAGGGACGTTTGAGGAGACCCAGTACTTC,CATSRGTFEETQYF
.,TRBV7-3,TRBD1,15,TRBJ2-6,TGTGCCAGCAGCGGACAGGTCTCTGGGGCCAACGTCCTGACTTTC,CASSGQVSGANVLTF
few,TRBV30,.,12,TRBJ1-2,TGTGCCTGGAGGAAAGCTAACTATGGCTACACCTTC,CAWRKANYGYTF
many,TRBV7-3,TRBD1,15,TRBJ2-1,TGTGCCAGCAGCTTAACACAGGGGGCCTACAATGAGCAGTTCTTC,CASSLTQGAYNEQFF
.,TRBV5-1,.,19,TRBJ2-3,TGCGCCAGCAGCTCCTCCTGGGAAGCGAGATGGGGACGCACAGATACGCAGTATTTT,CASSSSWEARWGRTDTQYF
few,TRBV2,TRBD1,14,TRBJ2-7,TGTGCCAGCAGCGCCGACAGGGTAGTCCACGAGCAGTACTTC,CASSADRVVHEQYF
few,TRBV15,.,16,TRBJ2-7,TGTGCCACCAGCAGAGATTTAGGCGGCTACTCCTACGAGCAGTACTTC,CATSRDLGGYSYEQYF
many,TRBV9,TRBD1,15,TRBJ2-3,TGTGCCAGCAGCGTTTCGGGACAGGCTACAGATACGCAGTATTTT,CASSVSGQATDTQYF
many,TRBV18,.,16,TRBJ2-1,TGTGCCAGCTCCCCGCTTGAGAGGCTATCGTACAATGAGCAGTTCTTC,CASSPLERLSYNEQFF
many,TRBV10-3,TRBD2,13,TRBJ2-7,TGTGCCATCCGAGCGGGGGTTGAGTACGAGCAGTACTTC,CAIRAGVEYEQYF
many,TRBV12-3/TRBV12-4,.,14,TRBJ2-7,TGTGCCAGCAGTCTGACGACTACTCCCTACGAGCAGTACTTC,CASSLTTTPYEQYF
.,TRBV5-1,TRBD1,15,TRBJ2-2,TGCGCCAGCGAATCTGGGACAGGGGGCTTCGGGGAGCTGTTTTTT,CASESGTGGFGELFF
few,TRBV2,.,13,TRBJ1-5,TGTGCCAGCAAGCCTGACGCCAATCAGCCCCAGCATTTT,CASKPDANQPQHF
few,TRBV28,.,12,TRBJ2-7,TGTGCCAGCAGCTCGGGAAAATACGAGCAGTACTTC,CASSSGKYEQYF
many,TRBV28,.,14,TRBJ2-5,TGTGCCAGCAGCCACCACCGGGGCCAAGAGACCCAGTACTTC,CASSHHRGQETQYF
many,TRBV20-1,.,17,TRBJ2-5,TGCAGTGCGACCTCCGGGCCAAGAACGGGGCCCCAAGAGACCCAGTACTTC,CSATSGPRTGPQETQYF
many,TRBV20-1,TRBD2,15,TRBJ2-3,TGCAGTGCCGCCCCTAGCGGGAGGGCGACAGATACGCAGTATTTT,CSAAPSGRATDTQYF
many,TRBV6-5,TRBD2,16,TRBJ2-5,TGTGCCAGCAGTTACTCGATCGCGGGGGTCGAAGAGACCCAGTACTTC,CASSYSIAGVEETQYF
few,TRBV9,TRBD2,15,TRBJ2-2,TGTGCCAGCAGCGTAGAAGGAGGGACTATCCGGGAGCTGTTTTTT,CASSVEGGTIRELFF
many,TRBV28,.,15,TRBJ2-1,TGTGCCAGCAGTTTACCACGCGGCCCCTACAATGAGCAGTTCTTC,CASSLPRGPYNEQFF
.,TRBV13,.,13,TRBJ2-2,TGTGCCAGCAGCTTAGGTGGGCAAAGGGAGCTGTTTTTT,CASSLGGQRELFF
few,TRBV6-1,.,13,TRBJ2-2,TGTGCCAGCAGTGTCGACCACACCGGGGAGCTGTTTTTT,CASSVDHTGELFF
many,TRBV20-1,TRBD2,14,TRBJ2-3,TGCAGTGCTTTGACTAGCGGGAGCACAGATACGCAGTATTTT,CSALTSGSTDTQYF
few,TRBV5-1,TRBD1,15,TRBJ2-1,TGCGCCAGCAACGAACGGACAGGGCCTTACAATGAGCAGTTCTTC,CASNERTGPYNEQFF
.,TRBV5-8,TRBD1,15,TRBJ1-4,TGTGCCAGCAGCGCTCGACAGGGAACTAATGAAAAACTGTTTTTT,CASSARQGTNEKLFF
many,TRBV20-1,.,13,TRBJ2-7,TGCAGTGCTAGGTACCTGAGGGGCTACGAGCAGTACTTC,CSARYLRGYEQYF
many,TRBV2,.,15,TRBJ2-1,TGTGCCAGCAGTGTCGAGGGGGGACTTGTCTATGAGCAGTTCTTC,CASSVEGGLVYEQFF
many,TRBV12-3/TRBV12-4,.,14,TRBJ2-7,TGTGCCAGCAGTTTTGGTTTCGGAGCGTACGAGCAGTACTTC,CASSFGFGAYEQYF
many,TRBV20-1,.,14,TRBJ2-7,TGCAGTGCTACGGACCGAACCGCCCCCTACGAGCAGTACTTC,CSATDRTAPYEQYF
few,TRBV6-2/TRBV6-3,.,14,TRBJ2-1,TGTGCCAGCAGTTACTCCCCTGAGCCCAATGAGCAGTTCTTC,CASSYSPEPNEQFF
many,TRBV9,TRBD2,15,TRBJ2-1,TGTGCCAGCAGCGTAGTGGTAGCGGGAGAAAATGAGCAGTTCTTC,CASSVVVAGENEQFF
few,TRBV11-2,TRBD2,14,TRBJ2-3,TGTGCCAGCAGCATCCTAGCGGGAGGAGGTACGCAGTATTTT,CASSILAGGGTQYF
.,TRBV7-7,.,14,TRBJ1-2,TGTGCTAGCAAGCTGGGGGCCGAGTCCTATGGCTACACCTTC,CASKLGAESYGYTF
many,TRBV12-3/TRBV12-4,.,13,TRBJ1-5,TGTGCCAGCAGTTTGATTACCGATCAGCCCCAGCATTTT,CASSLITDQPQHF
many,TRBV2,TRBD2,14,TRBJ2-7,TGTGCCAGCAGTGACGGGACTAGCTTCAGCGAGCAGTACTTC,CASSDGTSFSEQYF
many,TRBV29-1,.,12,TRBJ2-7,TGCAGCGTTGCGCCAGACTCGTACGAGCAGTACTTC,CSVAPDSYEQYF
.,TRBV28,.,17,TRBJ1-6,TGTGCCAGCAGTACATGGACAGTGAGCTCCTATAATTCACCCCTCCACTTT,CASSTWTVSSYNSPLHF
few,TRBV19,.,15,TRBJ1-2,TGTGCCAGTAGTATGGGGGGACACAGCGCGTATGGCTACACCTTC,CASSMGGHSAYGYTF
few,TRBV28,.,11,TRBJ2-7,TGTGCCAGCAGTTGGATTTACGAGCAGTACTTC,CASSWIYEQYF